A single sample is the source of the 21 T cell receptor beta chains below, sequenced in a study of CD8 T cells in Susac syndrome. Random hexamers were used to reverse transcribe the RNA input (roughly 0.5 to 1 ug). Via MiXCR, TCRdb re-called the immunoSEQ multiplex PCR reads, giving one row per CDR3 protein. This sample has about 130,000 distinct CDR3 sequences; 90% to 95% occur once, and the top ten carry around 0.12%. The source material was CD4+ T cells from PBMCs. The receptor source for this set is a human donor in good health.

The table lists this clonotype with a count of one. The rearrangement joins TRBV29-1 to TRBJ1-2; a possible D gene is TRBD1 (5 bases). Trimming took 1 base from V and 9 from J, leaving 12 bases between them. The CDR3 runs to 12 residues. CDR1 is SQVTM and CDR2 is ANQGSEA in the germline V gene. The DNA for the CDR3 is TGCAGCGTTGAAGGCCAGGGTGGTCGCTACACCTTC. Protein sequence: CSVEGQGGRYTF.

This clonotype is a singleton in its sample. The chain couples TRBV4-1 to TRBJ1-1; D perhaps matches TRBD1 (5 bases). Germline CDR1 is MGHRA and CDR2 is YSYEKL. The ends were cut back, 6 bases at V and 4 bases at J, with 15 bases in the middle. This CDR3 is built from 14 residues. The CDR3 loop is CASSWGTGPTEAFF. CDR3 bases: TGCGCCAGCAGTTGGGGTACAGGACCCACTGAAGCTTTCTTT.

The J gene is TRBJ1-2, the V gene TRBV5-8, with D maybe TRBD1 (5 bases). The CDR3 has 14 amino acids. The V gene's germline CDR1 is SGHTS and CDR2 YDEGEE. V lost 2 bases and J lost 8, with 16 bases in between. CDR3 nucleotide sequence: TGTGCCAGCAGCTTCTCTCGGACGGGGCTCGGCTACACCTTC. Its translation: CASSFSRTGLGYTF. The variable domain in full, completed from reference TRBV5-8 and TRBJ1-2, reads EAGVTQSPTHLIKTRGQQATLRCSPISGHTSVYWYQQALGLGLQFLLWYDEGEERNRGNFPPRFSGRQFPNYSSELNVNALELEDSALYLCASSFSRTGLGYTFGSGTRLTVV.

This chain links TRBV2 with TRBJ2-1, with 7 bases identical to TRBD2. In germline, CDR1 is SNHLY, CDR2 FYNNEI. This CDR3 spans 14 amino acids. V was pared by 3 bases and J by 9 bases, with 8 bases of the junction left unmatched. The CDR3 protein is CASSEGGTIGEQFF. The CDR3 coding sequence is TGTGCCAGCAGTGAGGGAGGGACTATCGGTGAGCAGTTCTTC.

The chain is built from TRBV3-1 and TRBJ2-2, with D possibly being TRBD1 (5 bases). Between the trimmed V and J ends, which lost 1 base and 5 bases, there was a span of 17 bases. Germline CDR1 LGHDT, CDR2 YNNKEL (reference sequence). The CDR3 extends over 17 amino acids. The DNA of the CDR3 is TGTGCCAGCAGCCAAGGATGGGGCAGGGAATTGACCGGGGAGCTGTTTTTT. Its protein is CASSQGWGRELTGELFF.

In DNA, the CDR3 is TGTGCCAGCAGTTTCAACCAAGCCTACGAGCAGTACTTC. Its translation: CASSFNQAYEQYF. The rearrangement links TRBV27 to TRBJ2-7; D gene ambiguous. The CDR3 contains 13 residues. With 3 bases removed from V and 2 bases from J, the gap between germline ends came to 8 bases. CDR1 MNHEY and CDR2 SMNVEV come from the germline V gene (reference sequence).

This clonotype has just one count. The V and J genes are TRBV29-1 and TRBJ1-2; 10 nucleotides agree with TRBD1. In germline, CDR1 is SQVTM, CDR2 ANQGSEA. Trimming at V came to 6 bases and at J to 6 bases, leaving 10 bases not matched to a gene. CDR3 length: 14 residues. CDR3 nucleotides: TGCAGCGTAAGCCAAGACAGGGGGCGCGATGGCTACACCTTC. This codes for CSVSQDRGRDGYTF. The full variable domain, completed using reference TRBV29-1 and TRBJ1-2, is SAVISQKPSRDICQRGTSLTIQCQVDSQVTMMFWYRQQPGQSLTLIATANQGSEATYESGFVIDKFPISRPNLTFSTLTVSNMSPEDSSIYLCSVSQDRGRDGYTFGSGTRLTVV.

The CDR3 nucleotides are TGTGCCAGCAGCTTATCGATCTCTGGAAACACCATATATTTT. Protein product: CASSLSISGNTIYF. V usage is TRBV7-9 and J usage is TRBJ1-3; D gene uncertain. V was trimmed by 2 bases and J by 0 bases, leaving 5 bases between them. Germline V gene lookup returns CDR1 SEHNR and CDR2 FQNEAQ (reference sequence). This CDR3 comprises 14 residues.

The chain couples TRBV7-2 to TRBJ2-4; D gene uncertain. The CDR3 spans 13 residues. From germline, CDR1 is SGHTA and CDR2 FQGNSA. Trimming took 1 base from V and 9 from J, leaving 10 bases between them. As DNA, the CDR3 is TGTGCCAGCAGCTTAGAGTCTCCCGGCATTCAGTACTTC. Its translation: CASSLESPGIQYF. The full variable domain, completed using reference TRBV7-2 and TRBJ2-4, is GAGVSQSPSNKVTEKGKDVELRCDPISGHTALYWYRQSLGQGLEFLIYFQGNSAPDKSGLPSDRFSAERTGGSVSTLTIQRTQQEDSAVYLCASSLESPGIQYFGAGTRLSVL.

CDR3 DNA sequence: TGTGCCAGTAGAGAACAGTGGGAAGAGACCCAGTACTTC. Its translation is CASREQWEETQYF. The chain uses TRBV19 and TRBJ2-5; D uncertain. The germline CDR1 and CDR2 sequences are LNHDA and SQIVND (reference sequence). There are 13 residues in the CDR3. The V and J ends lost 6 bases and 3 bases respectively, with 11 bases between them.

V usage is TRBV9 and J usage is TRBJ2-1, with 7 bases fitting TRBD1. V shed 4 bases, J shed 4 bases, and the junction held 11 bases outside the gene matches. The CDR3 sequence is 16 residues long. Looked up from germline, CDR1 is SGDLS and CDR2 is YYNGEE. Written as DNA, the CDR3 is TGTGCCAGCAGCCTGGGACAGTCGGGTGGATACAATGAGCAGTTCTTC. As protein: CASSLGQSGGYNEQFF.

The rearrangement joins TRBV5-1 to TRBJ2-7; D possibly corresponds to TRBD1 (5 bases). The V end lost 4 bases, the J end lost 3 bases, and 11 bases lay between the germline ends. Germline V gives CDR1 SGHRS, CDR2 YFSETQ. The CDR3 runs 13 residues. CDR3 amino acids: CASSIGQDYEQYF. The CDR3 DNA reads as TGCGCCAGCAGCATCGGACAAGACTACGAGCAGTACTTC.

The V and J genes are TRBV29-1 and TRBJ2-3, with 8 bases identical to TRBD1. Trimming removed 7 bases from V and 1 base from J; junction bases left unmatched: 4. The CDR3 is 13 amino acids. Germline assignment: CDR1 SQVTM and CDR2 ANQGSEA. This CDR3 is CSAPGQGTDTQYF. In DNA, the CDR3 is TGCAGCGCCCCGGGACAGGGCACAGATACGCAGTATTTT.

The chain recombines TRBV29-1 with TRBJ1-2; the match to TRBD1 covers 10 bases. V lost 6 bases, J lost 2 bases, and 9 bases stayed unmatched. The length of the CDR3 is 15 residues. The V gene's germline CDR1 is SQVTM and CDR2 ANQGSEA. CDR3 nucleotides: TGCAGCGTGACAGGGGGCGCAAAGGAAAACTATGGCTACACCTTC. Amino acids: CSVTGGAKENYGYTF.

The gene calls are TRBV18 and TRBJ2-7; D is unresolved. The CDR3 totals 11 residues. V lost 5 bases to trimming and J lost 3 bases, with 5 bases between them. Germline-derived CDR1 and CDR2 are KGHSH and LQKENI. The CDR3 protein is CASSSNYEQYF. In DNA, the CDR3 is TGTGCCAGCTCATCCAACTACGAGCAGTACTTC.

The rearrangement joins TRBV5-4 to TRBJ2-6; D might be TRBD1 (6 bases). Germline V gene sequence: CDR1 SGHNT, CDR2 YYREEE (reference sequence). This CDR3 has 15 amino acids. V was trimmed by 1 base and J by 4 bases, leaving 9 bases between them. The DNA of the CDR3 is TGTGCCAGCAGCTTGACAGGGCCCGGGGCCAACGTCCTGACTTTC. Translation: CASSLTGPGANVLTF.

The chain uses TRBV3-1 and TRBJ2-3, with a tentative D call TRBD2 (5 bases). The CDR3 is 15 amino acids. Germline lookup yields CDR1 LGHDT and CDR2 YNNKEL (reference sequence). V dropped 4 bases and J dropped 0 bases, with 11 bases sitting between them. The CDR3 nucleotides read TGTGCCAGCAGCCCTCAGCGGATTAGCACAGATACGCAGTATTTT. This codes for CASSPQRISTDTQYF.

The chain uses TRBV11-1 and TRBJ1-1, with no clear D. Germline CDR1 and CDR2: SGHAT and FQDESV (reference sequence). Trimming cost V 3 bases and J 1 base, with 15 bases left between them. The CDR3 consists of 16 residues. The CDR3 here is CASSFAGVKRNTEAFF. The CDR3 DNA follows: TGTGCCAGCAGCTTCGCCGGAGTCAAGAGGAACACTGAAGCTTTCTTT.

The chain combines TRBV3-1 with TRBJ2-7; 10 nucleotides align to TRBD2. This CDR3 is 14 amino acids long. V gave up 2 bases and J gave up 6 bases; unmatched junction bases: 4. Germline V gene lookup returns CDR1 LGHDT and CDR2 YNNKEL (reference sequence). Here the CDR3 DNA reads TGTGCCAGCAGCCAACTAGCGGGAGTGGGCGAGCAGTACTTC. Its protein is CASSQLAGVGEQYF.

CDR3 DNA: TGTGCCAGCAGCCGTAGTCGAGCTAACGAGCAGTACTTC. It encodes CASSRSRANEQYF. The genes are TRBV3-1 and TRBJ2-7; no clear D gene. Germline V gene data show CDR1 as LGHDT and CDR2 as YNNKEL (reference sequence). Trimming stripped 4 bases from V and 5 bases from J, with 12 bases between. The length of the CDR3 is 13 residues.

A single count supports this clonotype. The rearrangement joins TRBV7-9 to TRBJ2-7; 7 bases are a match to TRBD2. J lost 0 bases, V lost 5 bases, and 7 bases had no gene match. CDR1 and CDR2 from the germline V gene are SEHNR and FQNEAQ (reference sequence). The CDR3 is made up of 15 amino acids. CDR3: CASSQSGINSYEQYF. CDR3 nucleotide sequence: TGTGCCAGCAGCCAAAGCGGGATTAACTCCTACGAGCAGTACTTC. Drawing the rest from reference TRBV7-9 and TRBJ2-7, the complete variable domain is DTGVSQNPRHKITKRGQNVTFRCDPISEHNRLYWYRQTLGQGPEFLTYFQNEAQLEKSRLLSDRFSAERPKGSFSTLEIQRTEQGDSAMYLCASSQSGINSYEQYFGPGTRLTVT.